This T cell receptor (beta chain) was sequenced for a study of T cell changes during pregnancy in multiple sclerosis (dated by TCRdb to between 2017 and 2020). Background for the entire study: Changes in the T cell repertoire over the course of pregnancy were examined in this study in women with multiple sclerosis.

The library was obtained by the immunoSEQ multiplex PCR assay. Not all clones reach the TCRdb copy of this immuneACCESS table, which keeps in-frame sequences only. Checked studies attribute under half of the gap to unresolved V genes and leave the rest unexplained. This sample comprises 39,000 or so clones, approximately 94% of them detected only once. Jointly, the top ten make up around 8.1% of the sample. Only one count was recorded for this clone. Its antigen remains undetermined. The input lacks base qualities; no much larger clone sits a single base away. The CDR3 covers 14 residues, taking in both the cysteine and the phenylalanine. The read is trimmed to its CDR3 DNA, 42 bases read in frame from base 1. As encoded in the germline V gene, CDR1 is SGHVS while CDR2 is FNYEAQ. V is trimmed back by 4 bases and J by 7 bases, and the junction contains 5 bases that no gene match accounts for.

This TCR derives from a female donor with multiple sclerosis, enrolled in a pregnancy study. Material: CD8+ T cells from peripheral blood mononuclear cells, obtained in the third trimester of pregnancy. The sequence is built from TRBV7-6 and TRBJ2-7; the junction holds 12 bases that match TRBD1. Here the CDR3 is given as CASSSGQGAIEQYF. The nucleotide sequence reads as follows: TGTGCCAGCAGCTCGGGACAGGGGGCAATAGAGCAGTACTTC.